This T cell receptor beta chain was captured in a study of T cells in women clearing cervical HPV infection. Overall study: Controls were women whose single incident HPV16 infection cleared within 12 months without precancer or cancer. Case blood was drawn when the lesion was first found; control blood after infection became undetectable.

In the case of this clone: The CDR3 end falls 3 residues outside the read, so it is completed with the germline J gene.

CDR1 MNHEY and CDR2 SVGEGT come from the germline V gene. The CDR3 extends over 13 amino acids. With 10 bases removed from V and 2 bases from J, the gap between germline ends came to 14 bases. Generated by immunoSEQ multiplex PCR, the TCRdb table keeps only in-frame clones and is missing some. The sample includes tens of thousands of clones. This receptor was identified in a woman between 18 and 70 years old with a cervical HPV16 infection that either progressed to CIN3+ or cleared (not recorded which). The sequenced sample was blood buffy coat. V and J are TRBV6-2 or TRBV6-3 and TRBJ1-1, with D possibly TRBD1 on 5 matching bases. The CDR3 sequence: CAIRDSLNTEAFF. Incomplete CDR3 DNA: TGTGCCATCCGAGACAGTTTAAACACTGAA.